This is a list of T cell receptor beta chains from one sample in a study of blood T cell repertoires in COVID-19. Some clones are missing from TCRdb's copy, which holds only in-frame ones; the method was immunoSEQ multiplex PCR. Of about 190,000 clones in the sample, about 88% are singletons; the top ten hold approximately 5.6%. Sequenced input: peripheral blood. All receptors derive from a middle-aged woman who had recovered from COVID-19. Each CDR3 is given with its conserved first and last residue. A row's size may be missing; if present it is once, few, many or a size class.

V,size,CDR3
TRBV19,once,CASSLTGYEQYF
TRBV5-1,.,CASSFYQGGMLPEQFF
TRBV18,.,CASSPVAAEMNTEAFF
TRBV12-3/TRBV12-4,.,CASSLSDTEAFF
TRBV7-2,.,CASSLARAPGDQPQHF
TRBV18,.,CASSPPSGTVYNEQFF
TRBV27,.,CASSRRQGSSPLHF
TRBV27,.,CASSLAGGGNEQFF
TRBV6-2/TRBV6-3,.,CASSYGQASSEQYF
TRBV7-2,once,CASSLQTVLNQPQHF
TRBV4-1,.,CASSQEGASAYNEQFF
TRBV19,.,CASSASADSGHVGGYTF
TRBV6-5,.,CASSYAGTNTAYGYTF
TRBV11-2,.,CASSQLGQGSYEQYF
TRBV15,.,CATSRGTSGYEQYF
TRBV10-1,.,CASRGGVGSGAYNEQFF
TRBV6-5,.,CASSPRGLNYGYTF
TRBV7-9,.,CASSGQADTQYF
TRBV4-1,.,CASSPTSGTPTDTQYF
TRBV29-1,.,CSVVPGETYEQYF
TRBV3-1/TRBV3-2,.,CASSQGTAGYGYTF
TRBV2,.,CASNPQGSKQPQHF
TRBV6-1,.,CASSEWRQGAFTNTEAFF
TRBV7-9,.,CASSLLGRGMNNEQFF
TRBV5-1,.,CASSLAGTDTQYF
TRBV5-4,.,CASSEGPNTEAFF
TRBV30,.,CAWSRGSGPNEQFF
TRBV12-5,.,CASGPTSGDYSNQPQHF
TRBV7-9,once,CASSAGRTNTEAFF
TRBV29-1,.,CSVLGQDLVMGTEAFF
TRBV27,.,CASSWTGELTEAFF
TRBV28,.,CASRAGGLTDTQYF
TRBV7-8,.,CASSLEESSREQYF
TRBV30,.,CAWSASGSFTDTQYF
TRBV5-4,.,CASSLDTDYNSPLHF
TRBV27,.,CASSFKGPPFSYEQYF
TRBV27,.,CASSYRGDTEAFF
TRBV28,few,CASSSETGELFF
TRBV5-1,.,CASSDAAGGAEQFF
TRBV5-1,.,CASSTESSYNSPLHF
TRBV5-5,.,CASTTGTGGGTDTQYF
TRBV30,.,CARRLPYGYTF
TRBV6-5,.,CASSSPRGTDEQYF
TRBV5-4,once,CASSLDRGARNEQFF
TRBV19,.,CASSKVTSGRSDTQYF
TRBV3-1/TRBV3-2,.,CASSQEGSGGLNEQYF
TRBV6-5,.,CASRADRQNTGELFF
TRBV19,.,CASSSHTGKAEAFF
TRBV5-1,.,CASSLRGEGQPQHF
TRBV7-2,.,CASSLIAVYGQYF
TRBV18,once,CASSPQGQTILYEQYF
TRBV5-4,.,CASSPGTGGSSRYEQYF
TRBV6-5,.,CASSYGGSSYNEQFF
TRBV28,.,CASSLGTGGRGYGYTF